These T cell receptor beta chains were read from a single sample in a study of response to subunit inactivated influenza vaccine. TCRdb reprocessed the RT-PCR reads with MiXCR, giving one entry per CDR3 protein. The data contain about 500,000 distinct CDR3 sequences, about an eighth of them seen just once; the ten biggest clones take up about an eighth. This sample comprised PBMCs from blood, obtained roughly 46 days after vaccination. Receptors were obtained from a man between 45 and 60 years old who received an inactivated influenza vaccine. Both conserved end residues are part of each CDR3. A D gene is named only where the DNA matches it firmly. Not every row has a clone size; where given, it reads once, few, many or a size class.

few	16	TRBV4-1	.	TRBJ1-1	TGCGCCAGCAGCCGAGAACCCGGAGGAGGAGGAACTGAAGCTTTCTTT	CASSREPGGGGTEAFF
few	16	TRBV10-3	TRBD2	TRBJ2-2	TGTGCCGGATCCGGGGCCCGGACTAGCGGGACCGGGGAGCTGTTTTTT	CAGSGARTSGTGELFF
.	16	TRBV6-2/TRBV6-3	.	TRBJ1-2	TGTGCCAGCAGTTATAGGATTCGGCGGGAGAACTATGGCTACACCTTC	CASSYRIRRENYGYTF
.	16	TRBV3-1	TRBD2	TRBJ2-1	TGTGCCAGCAGCCAGCCGGGACTAGCGGGGTCTTATGGGCAGTTCTTC	CASSQPGLAGSYGQFF
few	15	TRBV24-1	TRBD2	TRBJ2-1	TGTGCCACCAGTGATTTAGGGACTAGCTTCAATGAGCAGTTCTTC	CATSDLGTSFNEQFF
few	18	TRBV24-1	TRBD1	TRBJ2-3	TGTGCCACCAGTGGCTCCGGGACAGGGGTACGGGTCACAGATACGCAGTATTTT	CATSGSGTGVRVTDTQYF
few	15	TRBV20-1	TRBD1	TRBJ2-2	TGCAGTGCAGTGCCCTTCGGGACAGGCACCGGGGAGCTGTTTTTT	CSAVPFGTGTGELFF
many	16	TRBV3-1	.	TRBJ1-6	TGTGCCAGCAGCCAAGATGGGGCAGTCTGGGCTTCACCCCTCCACTTT	CASSQDGAVWASPLHF
.	13	TRBV5-1	.	TRBJ2-5	TGCGCCAGCAGCTTGGCAGGGATGGAGACCCAGTACTTC	CASSLAGMETQYF
.	16	TRBV4-2	.	TRBJ2-4	TGTGCCAGCAGCCAAGATTTTGGCTCTAGCCAAAACATTCAGTACTTC	CASSQDFGSSQNIQYF
few	14	TRBV6-2/TRBV6-3	TRBD1	TRBJ2-7	TGTGCCAGCAGCCATAACAGGGGAACCCACGAGCAGTACTTC	CASSHNRGTHEQYF
many	15	TRBV28	.	TRBJ1-5	TGTGCCAGCAGTTTTGGCCGAGGGTCCAATCAGCCCCAGCATTTT	CASSFGRGSNQPQHF
.	13	TRBV15	.	TRBJ2-7	TGTGCCACCAGCACCTACGCCACCTACGAGCAGTACTTC	CATSTYATYEQYF
few	15	TRBV4-2	.	TRBJ2-7	TGTGCCAGCAGCCAAGAAATACACCCCAACTACGAGCAGTACTTC	CASSQEIHPNYEQYF
few	12	TRBV2	.	TRBJ2-2	TGTGCCAGCAGTGATTGGTCCGGGGAGCTGTTTTTT	CASSDWSGELFF
.	17	TRBV4-2	.	TRBJ2-4	TGTGCCAGCAGCCAAGAGGTGGGGAAGGTGGCCAAAAACATTCAGTACTTC	CASSQEVGKVAKNIQYF
.	14	TRBV6-1	.	TRBJ1-1	TGTGCCAGCAGAAAGGCAGCCATGAACACTGAAGCTTTCTTT	CASRKAAMNTEAFF
.	15	TRBV4-1	.	TRBJ2-7	TGCGCCAGCAGCCAAGATAGCTGGGGCAGCTACGAGCAGTACTTC	CASSQDSWGSYEQYF
few	20	TRBV11-1	.	TRBJ2-1	TGTGCCAGCAGCTCCTCAATACAGGATTCCCAAGCCTCCGTGAACAATGAGCAGTTCTTC	CASSSSIQDSQASVNNEQFF
many	13	TRBV20-1	.	TRBJ1-2	TGCAGTGGTACCGACGGAGCTAACTATGGCTACACCTTC	CSGTDGANYGYTF
few	16	TRBV15	TRBD2	TRBJ2-7	TGTGCCACCAGCAGTGACCTAGCGGGAGTTCTAAGTGCGCAGTACTTC	CATSSDLAGVLSAQYF
.	13	TRBV11-3	.	TRBJ2-3	TGTGCCAGCAGCTCCTTTGACACAGATACGCAGTATTTT	CASSSFDTDTQYF
few	15	TRBV10-3	TRBD2	TRBJ2-1	TGTGCCATCAGTCCGGCTAGCGGCAATTACAATGAGCAGTTCTTC	CAISPASGNYNEQFF
.	15	TRBV6-1	.	TRBJ2-1	TGTGCCAGCAGTCAACAGGGATTGGTCTACAATGAGCAGTTCTTC	CASSQQGLVYNEQFF
.	15	TRBV6-5	.	TRBJ2-3	TGTGCCAGCAGTTACCGCGGACTCCTCACAGATACGCAGTATTTT	CASSYRGLLTDTQYF
many	14	TRBV29-1	.	TRBJ2-7	TGCAGCGTAGTGGGGAGACAGTCGATCTACGAGCAGTACTTC	CSVVGRQSIYEQYF
many	16	TRBV5-8	.	TRBJ2-1	TGTGCCAGCAGCTTGGTTTGGGTTACCTCCTACAATGAGCAGTTCTTC	CASSLVWVTSYNEQFF
few	19	TRBV21-1	.	TRBJ1-1	TGTGCCAGCAGCAAAGGGACCGATGACGACAGGGGGTGGGACACTGAAGCTTTCTTT	CASSKGTDDDRGWDTEAFF
few	13	TRBV5-4	.	TRBJ1-4	TGTGCCAGCAGCGAATCGAATAATGAAAAACTGTTTTTT	CASSESNNEKLFF
.	16	TRBV6-5	TRBD2	TRBJ2-1	TGTGCCAGCAGTTATCTAGCGGGAGGGCCGCGGAATGAGCAGTTCTTC	CASSYLAGGPRNEQFF
.	13	TRBV20-1	.	TRBJ1-2	TGCAGTGCTAGAGTCCCTGGGGTCTATGGCTACACCTTC	CSARVPGVYGYTF
few	16	TRBV5-6	.	TRBJ2-7	TGTGCCAGCAGCTTGGGGACGGCGTGGGCTTCCTACGAGCAGTACTTC	CASSLGTAWASYEQYF
.	15	TRBV12-3/TRBV12-4	TRBD2	TRBJ2-1	TGTGCCAGCAGTTTCCGGGGGGGCTACGGCGATGAGCAGTTCTTC	CASSFRGGYGDEQFF
once	13	TRBV7-7	.	TRBJ2-5	TGTGCTAGCAGTCGGGGGTACCAAGAGACCCAGTACTTC	CASSRGYQETQYF
few	12	TRBV5-1	.	TRBJ2-3	TGCGCCAGCAGCTTGAGAGGCAATACGCAGTATTTT	CASSLRGNTQYF
many	12	TRBV20-1	.	TRBJ2-5	TGCAGTGCTCTTAGGGGTGGAGAGACCCAGTACTTC	CSALRGGETQYF
few	13	TRBV4-2	.	TRBJ1-5	TGTGCCAGCAGCCAAGAGAGGTTCCAGCCCCAGCATTTT	CASSQERFQPQHF
few	16	TRBV20-1	TRBD2	TRBJ2-7	TGCAGTGCTCGGCCTGATAGCGGGAGGGACTCCTACGAGCAGTACTTC	CSARPDSGRDSYEQYF
few	17	TRBV20-1	.	TRBJ2-1	TGCAGTGCTAGAGATCGTCGGGGAGTCAGGGGTTACAATGAGCAGTTCTTC	CSARDRRGVRGYNEQFF
.	13	TRBV4-3	.	TRBJ2-3	TGCGCCAGCAGCCAAGAGGTGTTTAATACGCAGTATTTT	CASSQEVFNTQYF
.	15	TRBV6-1	TRBD1	TRBJ2-1	TGTGCCAGTGGTACGTGGGGACAGGGGTACAATGAGCAGTTCTTC	CASGTWGQGYNEQFF